Following are 9 T cell receptor beta chains from one sample sequenced in a study of blood T cells in healthy people across ages. Together with a sample-barcoded 5' primer, a J-beta primer mix was included in a second PCR lasting about 7 to 12 cycles. TCRdb reanalysed the 5' RACE reads using MiXCR and keeps one entry per CDR3 protein. The sample includes approximately 490,000 distinct CDR3 sequences, more than 20% of them seen just once. The same data also went into a second study, on T cells of mothers and their children.

Sequenced input: blood. All receptors derive from a boy aged 5-17 years in good health.

This chain uses TRBV13 with TRBJ2-7, with D possibly TRBD2 on 5 matching bases. V was cut by 0 bases and J by 0 bases, with 12 bases left in between. The germline CDR1 and CDR2 sequences are PRHDT and FYEKMQ (reference sequence). This CDR3 region has 16 residues. CDR3 sequence: CASSLGRGRSSYEQYF. The DNA of the CDR3 is TGTGCCAGCAGCTTAGGCCGCGGGCGTAGCTCCTACGAGCAGTACTTC.

This clonotype has only a few counts. V usage is TRBV14 and J usage is TRBJ2-2; D ambiguous. The CDR3 sequence is 18 residues long. The V gene's germline CDR1 is SGHDN and CDR2 FVKESK. Trimming left V 2 bases short and J 1 base short, with 17 bases between. The CDR3 DNA sequence: TGTGCCAGCAGCCAAAGAGGCTCGGGCCCAGGGAACACCGGGGAGCTGTTTTTT. Amino acids: CASSQRGSGPGNTGELFF.

Worth noting for this clonotype: Its ends do not fully match the called genes, so a read error is possible. The rearrangement uses TRBV5-1 and TRBJ1-1; 8 nucleotides match TRBD1. The CDR3 totals 14 residues. Germline V lookup: CDR1 SGHRS, CDR2 YFSETQ. CDR3 sequence: CAGSYGTGNTEAFF. The CDR3 DNA is TGCGCCGGCAGCTACGGGACAGGCAATACTGAAGCTTTCTTT.

This clonotype was seen only a few times. The V call is TRBV20-1, the J call TRBJ1-2; TRBD1 is a possible D gene (6 bases). This CDR3 has 13 residues. The V end was cut by 6 bases, the J end by 4 bases, with 15 bases between. CDR1 and CDR2 from the germline V gene are DFQATT and SNEGSKA (reference sequence). CDR3 bases: TGCAGTGCACCAGACGGGGGGGCCTATGGCTACACCTTC. Amino acid sequence: CSAPDGGAYGYTF.

This clonotype was observed a few times. This sequence joins TRBV7-2 and TRBJ2-6; 8 bases match TRBD1. Per germline, CDR1 SGHTA and CDR2 FQGNSA. The trim removed 2 bases at V and 3 bases at J, leaving 9 bases unmatched. The CDR3 runs 18 residues. The CDR3 sequence is CASSLPGGLSRGANVLTF. The CDR3 coding sequence is TGTGCCAGCAGCTTACCAGGGGGCCTTTCCCGTGGGGCCAACGTCCTGACTTTC.

The gene calls are TRBV7-2 and TRBJ2-1, with D perhaps matching TRBD1 or TRBD2 (5 bases each). This CDR3 is built from 14 residues. The germline V and J ends were trimmed by 2 bases and 7 bases, with 12 bases remaining between them. CDR1 and CDR2 (germline): SGHTA, FQGNSA. DNA for the CDR3: TGTGCCAGCAGCTTATTACGAGGGGTTAATGAGCAGTTCTTC. As protein: CASSLLRGVNEQFF.

The V and J genes are TRBV4-1 and TRBJ2-5, with TRBD2 matching over 11 bases. The CDR3 is made up of 17 amino acids. The V and J ends lost 1 base and 4 bases, in that order; junction bases with no gene match: 8. Germline V gene data show CDR1 as MGHRA and CDR2 as YSYEKL. CDR3 loop: CASSQALTSGSRETQYF. The CDR3, as DNA: TGCGCCAGCAGCCAAGCCCTAACTAGCGGGAGTCGAGAGACCCAGTACTTC.

The rearrangement uses TRBV30 and TRBJ2-2, with TRBD2 identical over 10 bases. The V segment lost 3 bases and the J segment 6 bases; nucleotides outside the gene matches: 1. CDR1 and CDR2 from the germline V gene are GTSNPN and SVGIG (reference sequence). There are 13 residues in the CDR3. This CDR3 is CAWRSGGAGELFF. The CDR3 DNA sequence: TGTGCCTGGAGAAGCGGGGGGGCCGGGGAGCTGTTTTTT.

This clonotype came up many times. The chain employs TRBV5-1 and TRBJ2-5; D unresolved. The CDR3 covers 14 residues. Trimming removed 1 base from V and 2 bases from J, with 9 bases in between. The germline gives CDR1 SGHRS, CDR2 YFSETQ. This CDR3 reads CASSLRVGQETQYF. The DNA of the CDR3 is TGCGCCAGCAGCTTGAGGGTAGGACAAGAGACCCAGTACTTC.